Each of the 24 T cell receptor beta chains below was sequenced from the same sample in a study of shared clonotypes between healthy human individuals. Assay used: immunoSEQ multiplex PCR; TCRdb lists only in-frame clones, some missing. The table includes some 980,000 clones, 70% to 85% detected once. Sequencing was carried out using memory CD4+ T cells sorted from blood. Subset meaning: CD45RA-negative fraction. Source of these receptors: a man aged 18 to 30 in good health.

The rearrangement links TRBV6-5 to TRBJ2-7, with D perhaps assigned TRBD1 or TRBD2 (6 bases each). V was shortened by 7 bases and J by 3 bases, with 16 bases between the two germline ends. The germline gives CDR1 MNHEY, CDR2 SVGAGI. The CDR3 length is 14 residues. The CDR3 sequence is CASTSSGGLYEQYF. In DNA form, the CDR3 reads TGTGCCAGCACCTCCTCCGGGGGCCTCTACGAGCAGTACTTC.

This chain uses TRBV5-1 with TRBJ1-1, with no clear D. Trimming stripped 0 bases from V and 4 bases from J, with 16 bases between. CDR1 is SGHRS and CDR2 is YFSETQ in the germline V gene. The CDR3 is made up of 16 amino acids. The CDR3 coding sequence is TGCGCCAGCAGCTTGGACATGCGCTCATCAGGCACTGAAGCTTTCTTT. This encodes CASSLDMRSSGTEAFF.

The chain links TRBV2 to TRBJ1-3, with 7 bases that match TRBD1. V was pared by 6 bases and J by 0 bases, with 11 bases of the junction left unmatched. The CDR3 runs to 17 residues. CDR1 is SNHLY, CDR2 FYNNEI, per germline. The CDR3 region is CASSGQAGLLSGNTIYF. The CDR3 coding sequence is TGTGCCAGCAGCGGACAGGCCGGGCTCCTCTCTGGAAACACCATATATTTT.

The chain combines TRBV13 with TRBJ1-2, with a tentative D call TRBD1 (6 bases). The CDR3 spans 13 residues. V gave up 1 base and J gave up 4 bases, with 7 bases separating them. Germline V lookup: CDR1 PRHDT, CDR2 FYEKMQ (reference sequence). CDR3 nucleotides: TGTGCCAGCAGCTTAGTACAGGGCTATGGCTACACCTTC. This translates into CASSLVQGYGYTF.

V is TRBV6-1 and J is TRBJ1-2; D unclear. Germline assignment: CDR1 MNHNS and CDR2 SASEGT. Trimming shortened V by 2 bases and J by 2 bases, and 3 bases separated the two germline ends. This CDR3 contains 12 residues. CDR3 loop: CASSERNYGYTF. The CDR3 nucleotides read TGTGCCAGCAGTGAACGCAACTATGGCTACACCTTC.

In this sample, this clone turned up a few times. The chain carries TRBV28 and TRBJ1-1; D call uncertain. The V gene lost 5 bases and the J gene lost 1 base, with 11 bases spanning the gap. Per the germline V gene, CDR1 is MDHEN and CDR2 is SYDVKM. The CDR3 has 14 residues. In DNA, the CDR3 is TGTGCCAGCAGTACGGACGTCTGGAACACTGAAGCTTTCTTT. This codes for CASSTDVWNTEAFF.

The chain combines TRBV11-2 with TRBJ2-3; D ambiguous. Germline V CDR1 and CDR2: SGHAT, FQNNGV. The V gene lost 0 bases and the J gene lost 1 base, with 5 bases spanning the gap. The CDR3 is 14 residues long. CDR3 in DNA: TGTGCCAGCAGCTTAGATTGGGGCACAGATACGCAGTATTTT. Translated, it gives CASSLDWGTDTQYF.

This chain connects TRBV2 to TRBJ2-3; 8 bases match TRBD1. J gave up 3 bases and V 6 bases, and 8 bases lay outside the gene matches. The CDR3 loop spans 15 amino acids. Per the germline V gene, CDR1 is SNHLY and CDR2 is FYNNEI. CDR3 nucleotides: TGTGCCAGCAGAGGGGGGACAGGCGTTACAGATACGCAGTATTTT. This sequence encodes CASRGGTGVTDTQYF.

This sequence joins TRBV2 and TRBJ2-6, with 8 bases aligning to TRBD1. V lost 6 bases to trimming and J lost 3 bases; unmatched junction nucleotides: 4. CDR3 length: 15 residues. Germline V gene sequence: CDR1 SNHLY, CDR2 FYNNEI. This CDR3 reads CASRPGGYGANVLTF. CDR3 DNA: TGTGCCAGCAGGCCAGGGGGCTATGGGGCCAACGTCCTGACTTTC.

J is TRBJ2-7 and V is TRBV5-1, with TRBD2 matching over 8 bases. The V and J ends lost 4 bases and 0 bases, in that order; junction bases with no gene match: 6. The CDR3 spans 15 residues. Germline CDR1 is SGHRS and CDR2 is YFSETQ. The chain's CDR3 is CASSPGGAISYEQYF. DNA for the CDR3: TGCGCCAGCAGCCCCGGGGGGGCGATCTCCTACGAGCAGTACTTC.

V usage is TRBV7-9 and J usage is TRBJ1-2, with 7 nucleotides matching TRBD1. Unmatched junction bases numbered 9, after V lost 4 bases and J lost 4 bases. CDR3 length: 15 residues. In germline, CDR1 is SEHNR, CDR2 FQNEAQ (reference sequence). The CDR3 DNA is TGTGCCAGCAGCTCCCCGACAGGGACTAGCTATGGCTACACCTTC. Translation: CASSSPTGTSYGYTF. Full variable domain (outside the CDR3, taken from reference TRBV7-9 and TRBJ1-2): DTGVSQNPRHKITKRGQNVTFRCDPISEHNRLYWYRQTLGQGPEFLTYFQNEAQLEKSRLLSDRFSAERPKGSFSTLEIQRTEQGDSAMYLCASSSPTGTSYGYTFGSGTRLTVV.

The chain links TRBV4-3 to TRBJ2-5; weak D call: TRBD1 (6 bases). The CDR3 has 13 amino acids. The germline V gene has CDR1 LGHNA and CDR2 YSLEER. Trimming pared 2 bases from V and 3 bases from J, leaving 7 bases between. The CDR3 region is CASSQRQEETQYF. CDR3 bases: TGCGCCAGCAGCCAACGACAGGAAGAGACCCAGTACTTC.

The rearrangement links TRBV5-6 to TRBJ2-3, with 11 positions matching TRBD1. The CDR3 contains 18 residues. The germline V gene has CDR1 SGHDT and CDR2 YYEEEE. After removal of 2 bases from V and 0 bases from J, the junction contained 8 bases not matched to a gene. The CDR3 bases are TGTGCCAGCAGCTTCGTCGGACAGGGGGCCTCTAGCACAGATACGCAGTATTTT. It codes for CASSFVGQGASSTDTQYF.

The CDR3 coding sequence is TGTGCCAGCAGTTCCGCCATGGAGGGGTCGGGAAACACCATATATTTT. Translation gives CASSSAMEGSGNTIYF. The chain employs TRBV6-6 and TRBJ1-3; possibly TRBD1 for D (5 bases). This CDR3 has 16 residues. CDR1 MNHNY and CDR2 SVGAGI come from the germline V gene (reference sequence). V was cut by 4 bases and J by 4 bases, with 17 bases left in between.

This clone was seen a single time. The chain joins TRBV7-2 to TRBJ2-1, with D tentatively TRBD1 (5 bases). This CDR3 contains 12 residues. Germline V gene lookup returns CDR1 SGHTA and CDR2 FQGNSA. V was shortened by 4 bases and J by 13 bases, with 14 bases between the two germline ends. CDR3 protein: CASSSGKVRQFF. The CDR3 nucleotides are TGTGCCAGCAGCTCAGGGAAAGTTCGACAGTTCTTC.

This clone occurred once. The V gene is TRBV6-5, the J gene TRBJ2-3; 7 bases fit TRBD1. After removal of 6 bases from V and 6 bases from J, the junction contained 9 bases not matched to a gene. The CDR3 consists of 14 residues. Germline loops: CDR1 MNHEY, CDR2 SVGAGI. DNA of the CDR3: TGTGCCAGCAGGCCCTACAGGGGTGAGGATACGCAGTATTTT. Protein sequence: CASRPYRGEDTQYF.

V usage is TRBV6-1 and J usage is TRBJ2-3; possibly TRBD1 for D (6 bases). The V end was cut by 4 bases, the J end by 3 bases, with 11 bases between. From germline, CDR1 is MNHNS and CDR2 SASEGT. This CDR3 spans 14 amino acids. Here the CDR3 reads CASSVARGTDTQYF. The CDR3 nucleotides are TGTGCCAGCAGTGTCGCTAGGGGGACAGATACGCAGTATTTT.

The CDR3 coding sequence is TGTGCCAGCAGCCAGACCGACAGGCATGGAGATACGCAGTATTTT. It translates to CASSQTDRHGDTQYF. The gene calls are TRBV6-6 and TRBJ2-3, with D possibly matching TRBD1 (6 bases). The V end lost 6 bases, the J end lost 5 bases, and 18 bases lay between the germline ends. The CDR3 is made up of 15 amino acids. CDR1 and CDR2 (germline): MNHNY, SVGAGI (reference sequence).

This chain uses TRBV14 with TRBJ2-5; 8 bases line up with TRBD2. With V trimmed by 4 bases and J by 5 bases, 9 bases remained unmatched. The CDR3 has 15 residues. From germline, CDR1 is SGHDN and CDR2 FVKESK. This CDR3 reads CASSPPGGPWETQYF. For the CDR3, the DNA is TGTGCCAGCAGCCCTCCGGGGGGGCCCTGGGAGACCCAGTACTTC.

This clone was detected a few times. The J gene is TRBJ1-4, the V gene TRBV19; TRBD1 agrees at 8 bases. V was clipped by 3 bases and J by 7 bases; unmatched bases: 7. Germline values: CDR1 LNHDA, CDR2 SQIVND (reference sequence). The CDR3 covers 15 residues. CDR3 sequence reads: CASSMRSGGLEKLFF. Written as DNA, the CDR3 is TGTGCCAGTAGTATGAGGTCAGGGGGCCTTGAAAAACTGTTTTTT.

This clone was counted a few times. This rearrangement joins TRBV10-3 to TRBJ2-2; D gene ambiguous. Germline assignment: CDR1 ENHRY and CDR2 SYGVKD. The CDR3 has 13 residues. V was pared by 10 bases and J by 4 bases, with 13 bases between. CDR3 sequence: CASTTAGTGELFF. The CDR3 region has the DNA TGTGCCAGCACGACCGCTGGCACCGGGGAGCTGTTTTTT.

This clone turned up a few times. This CDR3 reads CASSASLGTQYF. DNA of the CDR3: TGTGCCAGCAGCGCATCGCTGGGGACCCAGTACTTC. This sequence joins TRBV7-9 and TRBJ2-5; no reliable D call. CDR3 length: 12 residues. Per germline, CDR1 SEHNR and CDR2 FQNEAQ (reference sequence). Between the trimmed V and J ends, which lost 5 bases and 7 bases, there was a span of 11 bases.

The V call is TRBV5-4, the J call TRBJ1-2; unclear D gene. CDR1 and CDR2 (germline): SGHNT, YYREEE (reference sequence). There are 17 residues in the CDR3. The CDR3 sequence: CASGEGRVLSANYGYTF. The CDR3, as DNA: TGTGCGAGCGGTGAGGGAAGGGTCCTGTCAGCTAACTATGGCTACACCTTC.

In its sample, this clone was seen once. The rearrangement uses TRBV10-3 and TRBJ2-4, with 8 positions matching TRBD2. CDR1 and CDR2 (germline): ENHRY, SYGVKD. The CDR3 is 13 residues long. V gave up 6 bases and J gave up 6 bases; unmatched junction bases: 4. In DNA form, the CDR3 reads TGTGCCATCAGAGCGGGGGTGGGAAACATTCAGTACTTC. Translating it yields CAIRAGVGNIQYF.